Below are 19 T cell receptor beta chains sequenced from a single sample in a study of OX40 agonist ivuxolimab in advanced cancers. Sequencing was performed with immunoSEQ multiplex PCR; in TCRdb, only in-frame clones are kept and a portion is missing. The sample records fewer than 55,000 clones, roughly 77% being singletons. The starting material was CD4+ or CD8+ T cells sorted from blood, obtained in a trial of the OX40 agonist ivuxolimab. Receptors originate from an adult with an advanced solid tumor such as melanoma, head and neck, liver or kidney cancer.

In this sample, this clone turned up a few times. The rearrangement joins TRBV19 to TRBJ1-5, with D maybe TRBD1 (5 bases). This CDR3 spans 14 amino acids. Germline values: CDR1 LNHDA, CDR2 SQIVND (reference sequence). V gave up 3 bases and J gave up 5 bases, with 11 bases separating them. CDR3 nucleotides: TGTGCCAGTAGTATGTCAGGGAGCGATCAGCCCCAGCATTTT. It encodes CASSMSGSDQPQHF.

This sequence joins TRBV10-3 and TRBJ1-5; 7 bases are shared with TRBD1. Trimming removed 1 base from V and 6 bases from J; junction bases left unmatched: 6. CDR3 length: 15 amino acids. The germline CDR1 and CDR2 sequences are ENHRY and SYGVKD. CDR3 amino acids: CAISEYGDSSQPQHF. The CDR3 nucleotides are TGTGCCATCAGTGAGTACGGGGACAGCTCTCAGCCCCAGCATTTT.

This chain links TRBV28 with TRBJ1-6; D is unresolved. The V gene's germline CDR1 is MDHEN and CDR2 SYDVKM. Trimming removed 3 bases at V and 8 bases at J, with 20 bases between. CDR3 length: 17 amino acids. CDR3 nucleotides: TGTGCCAGCAGTTTTCCCGTTACGAGGGCTGTGGATTCACCCCTCCACTTT. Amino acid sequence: CASSFPVTRAVDSPLHF.

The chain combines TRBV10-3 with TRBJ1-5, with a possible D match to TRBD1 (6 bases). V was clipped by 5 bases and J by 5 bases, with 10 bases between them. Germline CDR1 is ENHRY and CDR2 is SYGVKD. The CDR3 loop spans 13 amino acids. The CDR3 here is CAISRNRDQPQHF. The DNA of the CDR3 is TGTGCCATCAGTCGGAACAGGGATCAGCCCCAGCATTTT.

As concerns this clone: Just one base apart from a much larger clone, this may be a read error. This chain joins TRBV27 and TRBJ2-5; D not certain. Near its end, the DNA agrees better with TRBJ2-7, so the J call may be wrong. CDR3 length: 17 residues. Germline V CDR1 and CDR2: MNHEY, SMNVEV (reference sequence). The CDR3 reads CANSPPGAISLSYEQYF. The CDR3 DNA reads TGTGCCAACAGTCCACCCGGCGCCATAAGTCTCTCGTACGAGCAGTACTTC.

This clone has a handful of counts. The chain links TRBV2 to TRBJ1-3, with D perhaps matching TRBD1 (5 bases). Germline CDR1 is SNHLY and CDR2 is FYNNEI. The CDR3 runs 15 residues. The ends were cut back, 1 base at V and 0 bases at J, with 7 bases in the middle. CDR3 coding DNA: TGTGCCAGCAGTGAAGAGGGGACCTCTGGAAACACCATATATTTT. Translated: CASSEEGTSGNTIYF. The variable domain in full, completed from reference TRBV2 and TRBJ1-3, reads EPEVTQTPSHQVTQMGQEVILRCVPISNHLYFYWYRQILGQKVEFLVSFYNNEISEKSEIFDDQFSVERPDGSNFTLKIRSTKLEDSAMYFCASSEEGTSGNTIYFGEGSWLTVV.

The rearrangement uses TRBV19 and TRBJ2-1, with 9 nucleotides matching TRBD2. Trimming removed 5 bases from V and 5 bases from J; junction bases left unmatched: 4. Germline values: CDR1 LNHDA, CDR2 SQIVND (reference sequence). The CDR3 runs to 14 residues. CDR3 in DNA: TGTGCCAGTAGTGGTCTAGCGGGGAACAATGAGCAGTTCTTC. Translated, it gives CASSGLAGNNEQFF.

CDR3 DNA sequence: TGTGCCAGCAGCTTGGAAGGCTCCTCCTACGAGCAGTACTTC. This translates into CASSLEGSSYEQYF. V gene TRBV5-4 combines with J gene TRBJ2-7; D call uncertain. CDR1 SGHNT and CDR2 YYREEE come from the germline V gene (reference sequence). The CDR3 has 14 amino acids. V was cut by 0 bases and J by 0 bases, with 7 bases left in between.

CDR3 amino acids: CASSEVRGDSPLHF. The CDR3 DNA reads TGTGCCAGCAGTGAAGTGCGGGGGGATTCACCCCTCCACTTT. The V gene is TRBV2, the J gene TRBJ1-6; D may be TRBD1 (5 bases). The CDR3 sequence is 14 residues long. Trimming pared 1 base from V and 8 bases from J, leaving 9 bases between. The germline V gene encodes CDR1 SNHLY and CDR2 FYNNEI.

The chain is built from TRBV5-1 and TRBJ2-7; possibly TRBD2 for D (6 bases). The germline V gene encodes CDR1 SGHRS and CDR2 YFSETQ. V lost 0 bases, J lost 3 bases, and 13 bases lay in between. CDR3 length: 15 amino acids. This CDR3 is CASSLVVEGNYEQYF. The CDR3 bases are TGCGCCAGCAGCTTGGTCGTGGAGGGAAACTACGAGCAGTACTTC. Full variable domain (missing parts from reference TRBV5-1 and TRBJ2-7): KAGVTQTPRYLIKTRGQQVTLSCSPISGHRSVSWYQQTPGQGLQFLFEYFSETQRNKGNFPGRFSGRQFSNSRSEMNVSTLELGDSALYLCASSLVVEGNYEQYFGPGTRLTVT.

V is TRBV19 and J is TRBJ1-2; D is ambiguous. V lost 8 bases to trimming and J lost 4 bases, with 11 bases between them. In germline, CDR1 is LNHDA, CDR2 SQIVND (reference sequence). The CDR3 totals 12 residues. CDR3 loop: CASQTGLYGYTF. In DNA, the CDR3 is TGTGCCAGTCAGACTGGTCTCTATGGCTACACCTTC.

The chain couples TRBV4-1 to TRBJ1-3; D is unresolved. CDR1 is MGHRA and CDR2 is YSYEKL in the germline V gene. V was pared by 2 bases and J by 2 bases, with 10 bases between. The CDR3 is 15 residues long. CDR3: CASSQHRTPGNTIYF. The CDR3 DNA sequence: TGCGCCAGCAGCCAACATCGGACCCCTGGAAACACCATATATTTT.

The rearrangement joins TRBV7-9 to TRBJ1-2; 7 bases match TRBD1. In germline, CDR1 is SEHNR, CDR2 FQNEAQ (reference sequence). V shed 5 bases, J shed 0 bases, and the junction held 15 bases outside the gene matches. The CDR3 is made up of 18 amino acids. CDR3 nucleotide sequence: TGTGCCAGCAGCCCCGGCCTTATGACAGGGCGAGCTAACTATGGCTACACCTTC. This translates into CASSPGLMTGRANYGYTF.

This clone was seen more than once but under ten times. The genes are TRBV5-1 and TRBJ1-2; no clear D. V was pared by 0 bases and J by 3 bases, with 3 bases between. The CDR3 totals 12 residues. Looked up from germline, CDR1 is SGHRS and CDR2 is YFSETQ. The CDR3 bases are TGCGCCAGCAGCTTGGAAGACTATGGCTACACCTTC. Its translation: CASSLEDYGYTF.

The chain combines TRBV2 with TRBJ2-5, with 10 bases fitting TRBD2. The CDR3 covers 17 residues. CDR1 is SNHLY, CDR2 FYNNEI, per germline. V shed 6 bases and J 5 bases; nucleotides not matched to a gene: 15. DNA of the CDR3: TGTGCCAGCAGGAACCCTTTTTTAGCGGGGGGTGCGGAGACCCAGTACTTC. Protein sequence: CASRNPFLAGGAETQYF.

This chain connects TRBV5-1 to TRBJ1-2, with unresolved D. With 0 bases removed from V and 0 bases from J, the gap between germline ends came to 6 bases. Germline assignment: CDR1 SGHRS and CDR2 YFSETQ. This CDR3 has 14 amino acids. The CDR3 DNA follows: TGCGCCAGCAGCTTGGAAGAGTCTAACTATGGCTACACCTTC. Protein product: CASSLEESNYGYTF.

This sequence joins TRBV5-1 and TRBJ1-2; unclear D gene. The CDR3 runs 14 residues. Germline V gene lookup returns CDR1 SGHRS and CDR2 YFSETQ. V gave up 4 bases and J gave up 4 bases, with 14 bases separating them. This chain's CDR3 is CASSPTTSSYGYTF. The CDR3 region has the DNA TGCGCCAGCAGCCCTACAACATCGTCCTATGGCTACACCTTC.

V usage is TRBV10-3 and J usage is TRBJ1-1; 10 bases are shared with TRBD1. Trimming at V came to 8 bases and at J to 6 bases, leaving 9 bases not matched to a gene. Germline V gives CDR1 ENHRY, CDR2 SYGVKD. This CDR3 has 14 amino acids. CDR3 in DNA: TGTGCCATCGGGGGACAGGGGAATAGCGCTGAAGCTTTCTTT. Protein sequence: CAIGGQGNSAEAFF.

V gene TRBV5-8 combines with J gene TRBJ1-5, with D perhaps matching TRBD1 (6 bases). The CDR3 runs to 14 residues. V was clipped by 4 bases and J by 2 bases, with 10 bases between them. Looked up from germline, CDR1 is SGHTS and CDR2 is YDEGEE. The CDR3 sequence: CASSPRGGNQPQHF. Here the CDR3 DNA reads TGTGCCAGCAGCCCCAGGGGTGGCAATCAGCCCCAGCATTTT.